This T cell receptor beta chain was captured by sequencing in a study of T cells after posttransplantation cyclophosphamide. Sequencing was performed with immunoSEQ multiplex PCR; in TCRdb, only in-frame clones are kept and a portion is missing. The sample yields 51,000 or so clones, roughly 92% seen once. V was trimmed by 5 bases and J by 1 base, leaving 14 bases between them. Per germline, CDR1 SEHNR and CDR2 FQNEAQ (reference sequence). The CDR3 loop spans 16 amino acids. This sequence joins TRBV7-9 and TRBJ2-2, with a tentative D call TRBD2 (6 bases). The sample comprised PBMCs. The clonotype comes from a woman between 25 and 40 years old in good health and a related stem cell transplant donor. Written as DNA, the CDR3 is TGTGCCAGCAGCCGACTGGGAGGTCGGAACACCGGGGAGCTGTTTTTT. Translation: CASSRLGGRNTGELFF.